This T cell receptor beta chain was obtained from a study of CD8+CD57+ T cells in acquired aplastic anemia. Background on the study: Quantities of DNA derived from sorted CD4+ and CD8+ cells averaged around 3 ug. As sequenced from healthy donors, CD4+ cells averaged approximately 11 million reads. Broader study findings: Patients and controls were not found to differ significantly in CD8+ Simpson's diversity.

The V gene lost 5 bases and the J gene lost 5 bases, with 12 bases spanning the gap. The CDR3 runs to 13 residues. CDR1 is MNHEY and CDR2 is SMNVEV in the germline V gene (reference sequence). Genomic DNA constituted the template upon which TCR beta VDJ and CDR3 profiling was performed. One entry per CDR3 protein results from TCRdb running MiXCR on the reads. The repertoire consists of around 200,000 distinct CDR3 sequences, with over 55% occurring once and the leading ten covering about 29%. This clonotype was recorded at least ten times. What it binds is unknown. This clonotype was sampled from a human donor in good health. Specimen: sorted CD4+, CD8+, or CD8+CD57+ T cells (not recorded which) from PBMCs. The V and J genes are TRBV27 and TRBJ2-5; weak D call: TRBD1 (6 bases). The DNA for the CDR3 is TGTGCCAGCAGTCAGGGGTCGTTGGAGACCCAGTACTTC. This gives the protein CASSQGSLETQYF.